This passage covers 9 T cell receptor beta chains from one sample sequenced in a study of blood T cell repertoires in COVID-19. Some clones are missing from TCRdb's copy, which holds only in-frame ones; the method was immunoSEQ multiplex PCR. The sample records roughly 76,000 clones, around 78% being singletons. Sequenced: peripheral blood. The receptors were gathered from a human donor in a cohort sampled during active COVID-19.

V is TRBV24-1 and J is TRBJ2-3; 11 nucleotides align to TRBD2. V dropped 4 bases and J dropped 1; count of bases not matched to a gene: 6. There are 17 residues in the CDR3. Germline assignment: CDR1 KGHDR and CDR2 SFDVKD. The CDR3 sequence is CATSDTATSGGTDTQYF. In DNA, the CDR3 is TGTGCCACCAGTGACACCGCGACTAGCGGGGGCACAGATACGCAGTATTTT.

The chain links TRBV2 to TRBJ1-5; 11 bases match TRBD1. Germline V gene lookup returns CDR1 SNHLY and CDR2 FYNNEI. The CDR3 loop spans 16 amino acids. The V segment lost 5 bases and the J segment 4 bases; nucleotides outside the gene matches: 7. The CDR3 DNA is TGTGCCAGCAGTAAAGGACAGGGGGCGGGAAATCAGCCCCAGCATTTT. This translates into CASSKGQGAGNQPQHF.

V is TRBV11-2 and J is TRBJ2-7; the match to TRBD1 covers 8 bases. V shed 3 bases, J shed 7 bases, and the junction held 8 bases outside the gene matches. This CDR3 contains 14 residues. Germline CDR1 is SGHAT and CDR2 is FQNNGV. CDR3: CASSFRTGRYEQYF. The CDR3 DNA reads TGTGCCAGCAGCTTTAGGACAGGGCGATATGAGCAGTACTTC.

V usage is TRBV5-8 and J usage is TRBJ2-7; TRBD2 might be the D (6 bases). Germline-derived CDR1 and CDR2 are SGHTS and YDEGEE. Between the trimmed V and J ends, which lost 2 bases and 3 bases, there was a span of 15 bases. The length of the CDR3 is 15 residues. The CDR3, as DNA: TGTGCCAGCAGCTTACCCGGGAGCGGTTTCTACGAGCAGTACTTC. Protein sequence: CASSLPGSGFYEQYF.

The rearrangement links TRBV10-1 to TRBJ2-7; TRBD2 aligns across 7 bases. The CDR3 covers 15 residues. Germline V gives CDR1 WNHNN, CDR2 SYGVQD (reference sequence). V was clipped by 3 bases and J by 1 base; unmatched bases: 6. The CDR3 nucleotides are TGCGCCAGCAGTGAAGGACTAGTAACGTCCTACGAGCAGTACTTC. Its translation: CASSEGLVTSYEQYF.

The chain carries TRBV2 and TRBJ2-2; 10 bases fit TRBD1. From germline, CDR1 is SNHLY and CDR2 FYNNEI. The CDR3 length is 16 residues. Losses at the gene ends were 8 bases for V and 3 bases for J; bases not matched to a gene: 9. CDR3 nucleotide sequence: TGTGCCAGCTCGATTTCCGGGACAGGGGACACCGGGGAGCTGTTTTTT. Its translation: CASSISGTGDTGELFF.

This rearrangement joins TRBV28 to TRBJ2-1; TRBD2 matches at 7 bases. CDR3 length equals 17 residues. V shed 3 bases and J 5 bases; nucleotides not matched to a gene: 13. Germline V gene sequence: CDR1 MDHEN, CDR2 SYDVKM. The CDR3 nucleotides read TGTGCCAGCAGTTTTGCTCGGGGAGGGTCTCTAAACAATGAGCAGTTCTTC. Its protein product is CASSFARGGSLNNEQFF.

J is TRBJ2-7 and V is TRBV5-5, with 8 bases fitting TRBD2. With 2 bases clipped from V and 4 bases from J, the junction kept 8 bases outside the gene matches. The CDR3 length is 15 residues. Germline CDR1 and CDR2: SGHKS and YYEKEE (reference sequence). DNA of the CDR3: TGTGCCAGCAGCTTTGATGGTAGCGGGAAGTACGAGCAGTACTTC. As protein: CASSFDGSGKYEQYF.

This chain links TRBV5-1 with TRBJ1-4; TRBD1 aligns across 7 bases. Germline trimming cut 4 bases from V and 5 bases from J; bases unmatched to any gene: 8. The CDR3 has 15 residues. Germline CDR1 and CDR2: SGHRS and YFSETQ. The CDR3 nucleotides are TGCGCCAGCAGCCCCGTGGCAGGGGGAAATGAAAAACTGTTTTTT. Its translation is CASSPVAGGNEKLFF.